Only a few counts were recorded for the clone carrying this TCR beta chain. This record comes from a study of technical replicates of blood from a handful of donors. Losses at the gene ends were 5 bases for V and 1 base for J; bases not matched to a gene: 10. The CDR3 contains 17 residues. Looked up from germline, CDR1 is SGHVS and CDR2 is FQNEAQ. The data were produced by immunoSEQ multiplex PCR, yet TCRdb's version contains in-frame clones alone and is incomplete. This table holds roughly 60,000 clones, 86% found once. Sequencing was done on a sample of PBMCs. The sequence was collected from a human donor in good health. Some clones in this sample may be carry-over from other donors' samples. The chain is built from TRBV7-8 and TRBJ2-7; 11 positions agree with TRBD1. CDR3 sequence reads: CASSPPERDRGSYEQYF. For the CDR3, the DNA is TGTGCCAGCAGCCCCCCCGAGAGGGACAGGGGGTCCTACGAGCAGTACTTC. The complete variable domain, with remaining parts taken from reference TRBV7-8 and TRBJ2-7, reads GAGVSQSPRYKVAKRGQDVALRCDPISGHVSLFWYQQALGQGPEFLTYFQNEAQLDKSGLPSDRFFAERPEGSVSTLKIQRTQQEDSAVYLCASSPPERDRGSYEQYFGPGTRLTVT.